Below, 24 T cell receptor beta chains from the same sample are listed, as sequenced in a study of T cell responses to AZD1222 COVID-19 vaccine. TCRdb's table, derived via immunoSEQ multiplex PCR, lists solely in-frame clones and lacks some. Found here are approximately 110,000 clones, around 94% of them singletons; the top ten hold approximately 2.2%. The sample consisted of peripheral blood, taken on day 0 of AZD1222 vaccination. These receptors were obtained from an adult in good health.

The chain employs TRBV2 and TRBJ1-4, with D perhaps TRBD1 (6 bases). Trimming stripped 7 bases from V and 14 bases from J, with 23 bases between. CDR1 is SNHLY and CDR2 is FYNNEI in the germline V gene. This CDR3 spans 14 amino acids. The CDR3 spells CASTKDRNNPRLFF. The CDR3 DNA reads TGTGCCAGCACTAAGGACAGAAATAATCCAAGGCTGTTTTTT.

The CDR3 DNA reads as TGTGCCAGCAGCGGGGGGGTGGAGGGTAGTGAAGCTTTCTTT. Translation gives CASSGGVEGSEAFF. The chain joins TRBV7-2 to TRBJ1-1; weak D call: TRBD1 (5 bases). The CDR3 runs 14 residues. Germline loops: CDR1 SGHTA, CDR2 FQGNSA. Trimming pared 5 bases from V and 7 bases from J, leaving 17 bases between.

The chain is built from TRBV9 and TRBJ2-2; D is undetermined. Per germline, CDR1 SGDLS and CDR2 YYNGEE. Between the trimmed V and J ends, which lost 0 bases and 5 bases, there was a span of 8 bases. There are 14 residues in the CDR3. The CDR3 DNA sequence: TGTGCCAGCAGCGTAGGGCTGACAACCGGGGAGCTGTTTTTT. This codes for CASSVGLTTGELFF.

V is TRBV6-5 and J is TRBJ1-5; D gene ambiguous. V lost 5 bases to trimming and J lost 6 bases, with 11 bases between them. The CDR3 is 13 residues long. Germline CDR1 MNHEY, CDR2 SVGAGI. CDR3 in amino acids: CASSMGRVQPQHF. CDR3 coding DNA: TGTGCCAGCAGTATGGGGAGGGTTCAGCCCCAGCATTTT.

This clone was picked up one time. This rearrangement joins TRBV11-3 to TRBJ1-1; possibly TRBD1 for D (6 bases). The CDR3 runs 16 residues. The germline V and J ends were trimmed by 1 base and 0 bases, with 12 bases remaining between them. The germline V gene encodes CDR1 SGHNT and CDR2 YENEEA. CDR3 in DNA: TGTGCCAGCAGCTTAGTTCAGGGGATCATGAACACTGAAGCTTTCTTT. It encodes CASSLVQGIMNTEAFF.

The chain's CDR3 is CSVDYWTASLDTQYF. The DNA for the CDR3 is TGCAGCGTTGATTATTGGACAGCCTCTTTGGATACGCAGTATTTT. The chain combines TRBV29-1 with TRBJ2-3; a possible D gene is TRBD1 (6 bases). CDR1 and CDR2 from the germline V gene are SQVTM and ANQGSEA. CDR3 size: 15 residues. V was cut by 3 bases and J by 6 bases, with 19 bases left in between.

The V and J genes are TRBV11-3 and TRBJ2-5, with 11 bases fitting TRBD1. CDR3 length: 15 amino acids. Germline loops: CDR1 SGHNT, CDR2 YENEEA. V lost 0 bases, J lost 4 bases, and 1 base stayed unmatched. CDR3 sequence reads: CASSLEGTGGETQYF. The CDR3, as DNA: TGTGCCAGCAGCTTAGAGGGGACAGGGGGAGAGACCCAGTACTTC.

The rearrangement links TRBV6-5 to TRBJ1-3; D is unresolved. The V gene lost 5 bases and the J gene lost 2 bases, with 7 bases spanning the gap. CDR3 size: 13 residues. Germline-derived CDR1 and CDR2 are MNHEY and SVGAGI. CDR3 in DNA: TGTGCCAGCAGTCGTGATACTGGAAACACCATATATTTT. Translated: CASSRDTGNTIYF.

The chain couples TRBV12-3 or TRBV12-4 to TRBJ2-3; D remains ambiguous. Trimming shortened V by 3 bases and J by 0 bases, and 4 bases separated the two germline ends. The length of the CDR3 is 13 residues. Here the CDR3 DNA reads TGTGCCAGCAGTTTCGGTAGCACAGATACGCAGTATTTT. Protein sequence: CASSFGSTDTQYF.

This chain's CDR3 is CASRGGNLRYQPQHF. For the CDR3, the DNA is TGTGCCAGCAGGGGTGGAAACCTACGATATCAGCCCCAGCATTTT. J is TRBJ1-5 and V is TRBV28; D is unresolved. Germline V gives CDR1 MDHEN, CDR2 SYDVKM. V was trimmed by 6 bases and J by 5 bases, leaving 17 bases between them. The CDR3 sequence is 15 residues long.

The gene calls are TRBV3-1 (or the pseudogene TRBV3-2) and TRBJ1-1; TRBD1 matches at 9 bases. The ends lost 4 bases at V and 11 bases at J; junction bases unmatched: 2. This CDR3 has 11 amino acids. Germline V gene sequence: CDR1 LGHDT, CDR2 YNNKEL (reference sequence). CDR3 DNA: TGTGCCAGCAGCCCAGGACAGGGGGCTTTCTTT. Residues: CASSPGQGAFF.

J is TRBJ2-1 and V is TRBV19; the D gene is possibly TRBD2 (5 bases). V was pared by 4 bases and J by 8 bases, with 12 bases between. In germline, CDR1 is LNHDA, CDR2 SQIVND (reference sequence). The CDR3 length is 13 residues. In DNA, the CDR3 is TGTGCCAGTAGTAGTCGGACTGCTGATGAGCAGTTCTTC. It is translated as CASSSRTADEQFF.

The rearrangement uses TRBV7-9 and TRBJ2-3, with no clear D. Trimming removed 2 bases from V and 4 bases from J, with 7 bases in between. Germline loops: CDR1 SEHNR, CDR2 FQNEAQ (reference sequence). This CDR3 has 13 residues. In nucleotides, the CDR3 is TGTGCCAGCAGCTTAAGATGGGCAGATACGCAGTATTTT. Protein product: CASSLRWADTQYF.

The chain carries TRBV9 and TRBJ1-2; tentative D call: TRBD1 (6 bases). CDR3 length: 14 residues. Between the trimmed V and J ends, which lost 0 bases and 5 bases, there was a span of 11 bases. Germline V CDR1 and CDR2: SGDLS, YYNGEE. The CDR3 DNA follows: TGTGCCAGCAGCGTAGAACAGGGACTGTATGGCTACACCTTC. Translated: CASSVEQGLYGYTF.

The rearrangement links TRBV29-1 to TRBJ2-1; D gene ambiguous. Germline-derived CDR1 and CDR2 are SQVTM and ANQGSEA. The CDR3 has 8 residues. Trimming took off 4 bases at V and 10 bases at J, with 2 bases between the two ends. The chain's CDR3 is CSVGEQFF. DNA of the CDR3: TGCAGCGTTGGCGAGCAGTTCTTC.

V usage is TRBV9 and J usage is TRBJ1-4; D not certain. Germline V gene lookup returns CDR1 SGDLS and CDR2 YYNGEE. CDR3 size: 15 residues. The V gene lost 0 bases and the J gene lost 4 bases, with 10 bases spanning the gap. CDR3 sequence (DNA): TGTGCCAGCAGCGTAGGACCAGGTGATAATGAAAAACTGTTTTTT. Its protein product is CASSVGPGDNEKLFF.

The V call is TRBV5-1, the J call TRBJ1-2, with D possibly being TRBD1 (5 bases). Trimming removed 4 bases from V and 3 bases from J, with 16 bases in between. Per germline, CDR1 SGHRS and CDR2 YFSETQ. This CDR3 is built from 15 residues. The CDR3 region is CASSGAGRGDYGYTF. CDR3 coding DNA: TGCGCCAGCAGCGGGGCGGGACGGGGAGACTATGGCTACACCTTC.

The chain carries TRBV5-1 and TRBJ1-3; 7 bases line up with TRBD1. There are 14 residues in the CDR3. V dropped 3 bases and J dropped 4; count of bases not matched to a gene: 4. The germline CDR1 and CDR2 sequences are SGHRS and YFSETQ. The CDR3: CASSSTGSGNTIYF. The DNA for the CDR3 is TGCGCCAGCAGCTCGACAGGGTCGGGAAACACCATATATTTT.

The chain joins TRBV29-1 to TRBJ2-3; the match to TRBD2 covers 14 bases. CDR3 length equals 15 residues. With 5 bases clipped from V and 4 bases from J, the junction kept 5 bases outside the gene matches. From germline, CDR1 is SQVTM and CDR2 ANQGSEA. CDR3 nucleotides: TGCAGCGTTTATGGACTAGCGGGGGGATCAGATACGCAGTATTTT. Protein product: CSVYGLAGGSDTQYF.

The V call is TRBV5-6, the J call TRBJ1-4; the match to TRBD1 covers 9 bases. The CDR3 has 15 residues. The V segment lost 2 bases and the J segment 8 bases; nucleotides outside the gene matches: 7. The germline CDR1 and CDR2 sequences are SGHDT and YYEEEE. The CDR3 coding sequence is TGTGCCAGCAGCTTAATCGGGACAGGGAACGAAAAACTGTTTTTT. Translation: CASSLIGTGNEKLFF.

The chain employs TRBV3-1 (or the pseudogene TRBV3-2) and TRBJ1-5, with 8 bases lining up with TRBD1. Germline CDR1 is LGHDT and CDR2 is YNNKEL (reference sequence). The CDR3 length is 14 residues. J was trimmed by 7 bases and V by 3 bases; bases with no gene match: 5. The CDR3 protein is CASSQGQARQPQHF. DNA for the CDR3: TGTGCCAGCAGCCAGGGACAGGCTCGACAGCCCCAGCATTTT.

The chain is built from TRBV7-9 and TRBJ2-2, with 11 bases matching TRBD2. This CDR3 contains 16 residues. V gave up 4 bases and J gave up 6 bases; unmatched junction bases: 7. Germline values: CDR1 SEHNR, CDR2 FQNEAQ (reference sequence). CDR3 nucleotides: TGTGCCAGCAGCTCTTTCGTAGCGGGAGGGCCCGGGGAGCTGTTTTTT. Translated, it gives CASSSFVAGGPGELFF.

This chain links TRBV6-5 with TRBJ1-2; no definite D call. The CDR3 contains 13 residues. V shed 6 bases and J shed 1 base, with 9 bases lying between them. CDR1 is MNHEY and CDR2 is SVGAGI in the germline V gene. The DNA of the CDR3 is TGTGCCAGCAGGGCCGGGATTAACTATGGCTACACCTTC. Translating it yields CASRAGINYGYTF.

The rearrangement uses TRBV28 and TRBJ2-1; TRBD2 matches at 9 bases. Germline assignment: CDR1 MDHEN and CDR2 SYDVKM. The CDR3 is 15 amino acids. V shed 6 bases and J 4 bases; nucleotides not matched to a gene: 7. In DNA form, the CDR3 reads TGTGCCAGCAGCAAAGCGGGAGGTGGGTACAATGAGCAGTTCTTC. As protein: CASSKAGGGYNEQFF.